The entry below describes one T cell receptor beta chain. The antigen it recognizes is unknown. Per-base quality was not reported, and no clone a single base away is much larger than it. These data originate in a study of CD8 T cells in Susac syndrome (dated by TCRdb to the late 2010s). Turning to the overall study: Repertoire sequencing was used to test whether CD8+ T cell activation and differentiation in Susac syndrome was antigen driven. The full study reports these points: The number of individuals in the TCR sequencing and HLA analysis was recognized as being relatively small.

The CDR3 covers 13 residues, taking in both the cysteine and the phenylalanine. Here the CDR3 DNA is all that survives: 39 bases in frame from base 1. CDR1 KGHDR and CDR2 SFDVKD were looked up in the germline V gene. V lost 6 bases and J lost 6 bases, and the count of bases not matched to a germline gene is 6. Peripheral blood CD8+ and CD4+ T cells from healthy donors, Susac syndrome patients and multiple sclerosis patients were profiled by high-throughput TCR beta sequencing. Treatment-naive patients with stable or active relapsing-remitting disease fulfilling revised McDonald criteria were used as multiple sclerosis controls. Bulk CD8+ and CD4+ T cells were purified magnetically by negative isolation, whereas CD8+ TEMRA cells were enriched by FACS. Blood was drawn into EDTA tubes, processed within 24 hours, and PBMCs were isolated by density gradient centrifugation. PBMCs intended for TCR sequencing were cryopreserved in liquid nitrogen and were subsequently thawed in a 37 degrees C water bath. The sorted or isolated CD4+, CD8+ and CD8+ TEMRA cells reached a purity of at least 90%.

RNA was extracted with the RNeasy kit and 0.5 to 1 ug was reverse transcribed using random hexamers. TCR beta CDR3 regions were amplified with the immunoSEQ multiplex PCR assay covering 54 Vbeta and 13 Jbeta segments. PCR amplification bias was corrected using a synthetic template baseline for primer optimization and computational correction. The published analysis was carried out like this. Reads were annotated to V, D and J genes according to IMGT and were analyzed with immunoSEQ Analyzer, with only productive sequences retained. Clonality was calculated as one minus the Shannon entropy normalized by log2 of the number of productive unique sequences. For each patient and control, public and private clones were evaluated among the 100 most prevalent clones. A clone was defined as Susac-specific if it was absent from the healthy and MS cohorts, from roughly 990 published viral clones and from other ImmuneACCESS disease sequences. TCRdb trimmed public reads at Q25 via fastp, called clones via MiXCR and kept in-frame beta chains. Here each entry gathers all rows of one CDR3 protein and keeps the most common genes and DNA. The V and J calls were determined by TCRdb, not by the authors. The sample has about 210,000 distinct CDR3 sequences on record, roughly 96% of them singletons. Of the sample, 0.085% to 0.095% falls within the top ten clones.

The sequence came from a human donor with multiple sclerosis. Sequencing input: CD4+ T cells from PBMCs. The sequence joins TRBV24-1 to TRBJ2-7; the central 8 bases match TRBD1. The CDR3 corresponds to CATSPGTGREQYF. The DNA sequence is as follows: TGTGCCACCAGTCCCGGGACAGGTCGCGAGCAGTACTTC.